This TCR beta chain was identified in a study of T cells in Graves' hyperthyroidism and ophthalmopathy. Findings and caveats of the study: Most thyroid-expanded clonotypes above 0.001 were also found in blood.

The source material, RNA transcripts, was used to amplify TCR beta CDR3 regions. RT-PCR in the first round (using the HTBI primer set) targeted the TCR CDR3. Via MiXCR, TCRdb re-called the multiplex PCR reads, giving one row per CDR3 protein. The table shows approximately 640,000 distinct CDR3 sequences, with 17% occurring only once. Details on this clonotype: Its antigen is not identified.

This CDR3 region has 15 residues. Germline loops: CDR1 SEHNR, CDR2 FQNEAQ (reference sequence). V was cut by 2 bases and J by 2 bases, with 11 bases left in between. Material: blood. The receptor was derived from a man aged 50 to 59 with Graves' hyperthyroidism. The rearrangement joins TRBV7-9 to TRBJ2-3; perhaps TRBD1 as D (6 bases). The CDR3 nucleotides are TGTGCCAGCAGCTTATGGACAGAGGACACAGATACGCAGTATTTT. Its translation: CASSLWTEDTDTQYF.